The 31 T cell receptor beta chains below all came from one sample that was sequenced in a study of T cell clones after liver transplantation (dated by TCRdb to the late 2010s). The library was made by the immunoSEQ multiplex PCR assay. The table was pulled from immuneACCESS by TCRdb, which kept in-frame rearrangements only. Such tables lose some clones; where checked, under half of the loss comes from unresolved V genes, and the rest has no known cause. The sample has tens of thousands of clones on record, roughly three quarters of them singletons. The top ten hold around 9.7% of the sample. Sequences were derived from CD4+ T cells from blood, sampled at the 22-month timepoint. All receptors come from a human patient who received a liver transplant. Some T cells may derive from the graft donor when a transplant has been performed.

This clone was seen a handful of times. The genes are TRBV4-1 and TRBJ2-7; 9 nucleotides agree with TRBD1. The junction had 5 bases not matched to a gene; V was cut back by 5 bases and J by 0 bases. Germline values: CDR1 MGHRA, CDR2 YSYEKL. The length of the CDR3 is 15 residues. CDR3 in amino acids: CASSRSGQGSYEQYF. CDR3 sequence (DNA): TGCGCCAGCAGCAGATCGGGACAGGGCTCCTACGAGCAGTACTTC.

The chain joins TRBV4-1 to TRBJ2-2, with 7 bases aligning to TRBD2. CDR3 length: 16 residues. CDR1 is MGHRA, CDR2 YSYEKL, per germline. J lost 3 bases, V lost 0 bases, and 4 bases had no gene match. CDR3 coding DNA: TGCGCCAGCAGCCAAGATTATCGGGGGGACACCGGGGAGCTGTTTTTT. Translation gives CASSQDYRGDTGELFF.

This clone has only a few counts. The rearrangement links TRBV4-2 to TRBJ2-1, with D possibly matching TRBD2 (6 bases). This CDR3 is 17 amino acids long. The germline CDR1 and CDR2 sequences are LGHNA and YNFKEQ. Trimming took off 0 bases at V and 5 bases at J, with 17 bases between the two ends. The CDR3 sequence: CASSQDPGLRPNNEQFF. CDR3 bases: TGTGCCAGCAGCCAAGATCCGGGACTTCGCCCTAACAATGAGCAGTTCTTC.

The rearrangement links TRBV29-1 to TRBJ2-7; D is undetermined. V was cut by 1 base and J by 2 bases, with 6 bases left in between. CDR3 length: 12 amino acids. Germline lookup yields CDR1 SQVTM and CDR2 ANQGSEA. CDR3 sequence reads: CSVEGKTYEQYF. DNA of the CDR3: TGCAGCGTTGAAGGGAAAACCTACGAGCAGTACTTC.

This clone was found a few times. The CDR3 DNA follows: TGTGCCAGCAGCCCTTGGTCAGGGGACAATGAGCAGTTCTTC. Residues: CASSPWSGDNEQFF. The V call is TRBV11-2, the J call TRBJ2-1; possibly TRBD1 for D (6 bases). The CDR3 sequence is 14 residues long. V dropped 5 bases and J dropped 5 bases, with 13 bases sitting between them. Germline V gene data show CDR1 as SGHAT and CDR2 as FQNNGV.

The CDR3 DNA follows: TGCAGCGTTGTAAGGCTGAACACTGAAGCTTTCTTT. Translating gives CSVVRLNTEAFF. The genes are TRBV29-1 and TRBJ1-1; no clear D. Trimming removed 4 bases at V and 0 bases at J, with 6 bases between. Germline CDR1 and CDR2: SQVTM and ANQGSEA. The CDR3 runs to 12 residues.

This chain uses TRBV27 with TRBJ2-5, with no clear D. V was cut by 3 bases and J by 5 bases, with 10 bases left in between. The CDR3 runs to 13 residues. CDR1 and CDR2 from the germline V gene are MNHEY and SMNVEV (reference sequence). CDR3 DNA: TGTGCCAGCAGTTTTTTGGGTTTGGAGACCCAGTACTTC. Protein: CASSFLGLETQYF.

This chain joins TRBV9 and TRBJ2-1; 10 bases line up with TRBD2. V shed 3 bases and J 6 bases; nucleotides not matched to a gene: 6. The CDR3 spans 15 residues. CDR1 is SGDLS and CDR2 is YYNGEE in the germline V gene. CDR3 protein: CASSDKRGGFNEQFF. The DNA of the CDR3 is TGTGCCAGCAGCGACAAGCGGGGGGGCTTCAATGAGCAGTTCTTC.

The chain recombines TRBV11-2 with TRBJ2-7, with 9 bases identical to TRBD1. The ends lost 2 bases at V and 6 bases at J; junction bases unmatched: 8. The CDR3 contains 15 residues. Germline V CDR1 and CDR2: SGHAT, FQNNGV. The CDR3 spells CASSLSGTGLTEQYF. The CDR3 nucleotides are TGTGCCAGCAGCTTATCCGGGACAGGGTTGACCGAGCAGTACTTC.

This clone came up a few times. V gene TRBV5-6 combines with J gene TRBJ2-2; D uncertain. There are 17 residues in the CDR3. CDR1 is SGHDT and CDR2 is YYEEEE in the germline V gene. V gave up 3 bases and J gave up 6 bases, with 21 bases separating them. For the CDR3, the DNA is TGTGCCAGCAGCTCGCCCGACATTTTTCTTTATCCCGGGGAGCTGTTTTTT. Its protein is CASSSPDIFLYPGELFF.

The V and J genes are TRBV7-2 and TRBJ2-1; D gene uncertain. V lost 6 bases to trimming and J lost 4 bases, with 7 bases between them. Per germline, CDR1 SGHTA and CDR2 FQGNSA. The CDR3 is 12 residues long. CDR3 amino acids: CASSHNYNEQFF. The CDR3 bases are TGTGCCAGCAGTCACAATTACAATGAGCAGTTCTTC.

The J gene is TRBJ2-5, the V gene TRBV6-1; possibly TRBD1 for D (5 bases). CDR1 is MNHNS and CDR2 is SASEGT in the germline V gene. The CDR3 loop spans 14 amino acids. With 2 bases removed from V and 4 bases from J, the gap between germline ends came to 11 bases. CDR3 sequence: CASSEMAGSETQYF. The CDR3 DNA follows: TGTGCCAGCAGTGAAATGGCAGGGTCAGAGACCCAGTACTTC.

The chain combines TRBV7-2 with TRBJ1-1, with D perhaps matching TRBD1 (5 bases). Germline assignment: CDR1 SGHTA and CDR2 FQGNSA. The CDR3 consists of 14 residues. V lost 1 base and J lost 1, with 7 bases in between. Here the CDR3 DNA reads TGTGCCAGCAGCTTAGAAGGGGAGAACACTGAAGCTTTCTTT. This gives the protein CASSLEGENTEAFF.

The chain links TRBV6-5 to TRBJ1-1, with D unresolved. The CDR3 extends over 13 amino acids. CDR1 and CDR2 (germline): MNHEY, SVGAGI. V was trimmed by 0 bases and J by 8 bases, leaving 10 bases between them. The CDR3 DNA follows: TGTGCCAGCAGTTACTCTCGGACGGGAGAAGCTTTCTTT. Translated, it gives CASSYSRTGEAFF.

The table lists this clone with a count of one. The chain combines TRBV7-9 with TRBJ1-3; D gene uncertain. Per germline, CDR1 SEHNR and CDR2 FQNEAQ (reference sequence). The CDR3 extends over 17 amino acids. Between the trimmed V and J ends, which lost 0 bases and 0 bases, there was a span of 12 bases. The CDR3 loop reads CASSLALGLISGNTIYF. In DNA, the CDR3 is TGTGCCAGCAGCTTAGCGCTTGGCCTCATCTCTGGAAACACCATATATTTT.

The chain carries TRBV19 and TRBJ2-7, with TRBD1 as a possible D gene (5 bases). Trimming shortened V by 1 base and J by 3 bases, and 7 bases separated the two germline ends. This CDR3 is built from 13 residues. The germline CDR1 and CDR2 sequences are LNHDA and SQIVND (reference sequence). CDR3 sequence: CASSIVQGYEQYF. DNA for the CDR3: TGTGCCAGTAGTATAGTGCAGGGCTACGAGCAGTACTTC.

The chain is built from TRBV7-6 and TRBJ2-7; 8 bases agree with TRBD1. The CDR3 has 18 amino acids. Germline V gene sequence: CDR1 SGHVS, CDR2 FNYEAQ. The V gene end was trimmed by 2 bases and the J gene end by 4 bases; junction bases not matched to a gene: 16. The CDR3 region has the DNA TGTGCCAGCAGCTTAAGGCCCCTAATCCGGCAGGGGGCTTACGAGCAGTACTTC. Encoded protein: CASSLRPLIRQGAYEQYF.

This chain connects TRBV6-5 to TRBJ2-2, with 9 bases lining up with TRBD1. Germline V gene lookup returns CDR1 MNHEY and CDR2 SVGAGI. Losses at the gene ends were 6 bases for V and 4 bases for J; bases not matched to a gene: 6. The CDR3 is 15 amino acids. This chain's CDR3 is CASSKPDRGTGELFF. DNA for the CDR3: TGTGCCAGCAGCAAACCGGACAGGGGCACCGGGGAGCTGTTTTTT.

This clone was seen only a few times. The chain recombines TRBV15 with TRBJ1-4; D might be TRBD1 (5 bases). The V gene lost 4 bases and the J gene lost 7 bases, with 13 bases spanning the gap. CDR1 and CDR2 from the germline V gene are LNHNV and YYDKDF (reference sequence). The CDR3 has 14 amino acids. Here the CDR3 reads CATSTGRDGEKLFF. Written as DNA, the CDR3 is TGTGCCACCAGCACAGGGAGAGACGGTGAAAAACTGTTTTTT. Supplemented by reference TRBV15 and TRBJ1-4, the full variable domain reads DAMVIQNPRYQVTQFGKPVTLSCSQTLNHNVMYWYQQKSSQAPKLLFHYYDKDFNNEADTPDNFQSRRPNTSFCFLDIRSPGLGDTAMYLCATSTGRDGEKLFFGSGTQLSVL.

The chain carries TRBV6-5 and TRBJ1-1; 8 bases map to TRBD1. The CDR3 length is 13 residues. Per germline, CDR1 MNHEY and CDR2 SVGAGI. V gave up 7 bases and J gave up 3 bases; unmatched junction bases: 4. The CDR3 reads CASTGGQDTEAFF. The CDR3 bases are TGTGCCAGCACCGGGGGACAGGACACTGAAGCTTTCTTT.

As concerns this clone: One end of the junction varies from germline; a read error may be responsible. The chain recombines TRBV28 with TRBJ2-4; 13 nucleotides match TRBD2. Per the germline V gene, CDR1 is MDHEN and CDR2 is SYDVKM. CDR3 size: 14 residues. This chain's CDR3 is CASSLVTSGGLQYF. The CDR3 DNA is TGTGCCAGCAGTTTAGTGACTAGCGGGGGGCTTCAATACTTC. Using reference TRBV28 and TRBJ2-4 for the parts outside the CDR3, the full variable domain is DVKVTQSSRYLVKRTGEKVFLECVQDMDHENMFWYRQDPGLGLRLIYFSYDVKMKEKGDIPEGYSVSREKKERFSLILESASTNQTSMYLCASSLVTSGGLQYFGAGTRLSVL.

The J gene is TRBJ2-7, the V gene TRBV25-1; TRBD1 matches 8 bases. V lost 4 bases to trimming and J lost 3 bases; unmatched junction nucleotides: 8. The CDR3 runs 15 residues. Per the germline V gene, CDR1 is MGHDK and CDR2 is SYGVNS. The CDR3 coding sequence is TGTGCCAGCAGTGGCAGGACAGGGACGAGCTACGAGCAGTACTTC. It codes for CASSGRTGTSYEQYF.

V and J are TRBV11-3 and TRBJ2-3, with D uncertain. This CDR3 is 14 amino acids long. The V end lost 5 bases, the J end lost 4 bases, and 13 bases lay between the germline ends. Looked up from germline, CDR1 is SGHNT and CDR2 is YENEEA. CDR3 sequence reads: CASSTEPGSDTQYF. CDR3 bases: TGTGCCAGCAGCACCGAGCCGGGCTCAGATACGCAGTATTTT.

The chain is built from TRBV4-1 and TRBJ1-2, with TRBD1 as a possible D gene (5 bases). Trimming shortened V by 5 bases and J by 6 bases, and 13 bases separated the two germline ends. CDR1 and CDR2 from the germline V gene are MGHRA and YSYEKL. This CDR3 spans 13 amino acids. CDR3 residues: CASSFQGSDGYTF. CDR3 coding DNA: TGCGCCAGCAGCTTTCAGGGTAGCGATGGCTACACCTTC.

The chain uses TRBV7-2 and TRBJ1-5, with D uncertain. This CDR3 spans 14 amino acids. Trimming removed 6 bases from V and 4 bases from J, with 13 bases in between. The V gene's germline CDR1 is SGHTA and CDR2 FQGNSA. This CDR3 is CASSLKGQNQPQHF. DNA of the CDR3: TGTGCCAGCAGTTTAAAGGGTCAGAATCAGCCCCAGCATTTT.

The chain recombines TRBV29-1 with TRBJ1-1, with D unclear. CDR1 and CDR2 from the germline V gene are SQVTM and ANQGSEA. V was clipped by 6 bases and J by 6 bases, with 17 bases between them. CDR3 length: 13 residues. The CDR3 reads CSVRRTSESEAFF. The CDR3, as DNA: TGCAGCGTACGACGGACCTCGGAATCTGAAGCTTTCTTT.

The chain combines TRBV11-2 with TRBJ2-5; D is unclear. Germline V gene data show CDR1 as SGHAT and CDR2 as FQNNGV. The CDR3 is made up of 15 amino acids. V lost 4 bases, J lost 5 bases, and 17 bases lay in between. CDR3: CASSSRVSPWETQYF. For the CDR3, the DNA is TGTGCCAGCAGCTCACGGGTTAGCCCGTGGGAGACCCAGTACTTC.

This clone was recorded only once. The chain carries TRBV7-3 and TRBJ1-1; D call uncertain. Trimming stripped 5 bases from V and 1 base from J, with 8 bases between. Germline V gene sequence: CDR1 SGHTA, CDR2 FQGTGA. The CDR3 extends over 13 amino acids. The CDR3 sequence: CASSRNENTEAFF. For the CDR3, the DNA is TGTGCCAGCAGCCGAAACGAGAACACTGAAGCTTTCTTT. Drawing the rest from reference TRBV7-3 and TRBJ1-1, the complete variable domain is GAGVSQTPSNKVTEKGKYVELRCDPISGHTALYWYRQSLGQGPEFLIYFQGTGAADDSGLPNDRFFAVRPEGSVSTLKIQRTERGDSAVYLCASSRNENTEAFFGQGTRLTVV.

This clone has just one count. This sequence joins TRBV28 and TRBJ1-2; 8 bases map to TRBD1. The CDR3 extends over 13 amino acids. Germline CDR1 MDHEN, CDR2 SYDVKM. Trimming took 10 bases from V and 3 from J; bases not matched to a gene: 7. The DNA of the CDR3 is TGTGCCATACACAGGGGGTCGGACTATGGCTACACCTTC. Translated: CAIHRGSDYGYTF.

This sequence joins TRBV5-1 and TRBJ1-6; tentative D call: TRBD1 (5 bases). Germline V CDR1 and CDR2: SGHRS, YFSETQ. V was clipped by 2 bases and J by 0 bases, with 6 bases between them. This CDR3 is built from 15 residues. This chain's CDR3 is CASSLQDSYNSPLHF. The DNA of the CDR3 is TGCGCCAGCAGCTTACAGGACTCCTATAATTCACCCCTCCACTTT. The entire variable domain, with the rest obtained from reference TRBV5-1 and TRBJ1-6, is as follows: KAGVTQTPRYLIKTRGQQVTLSCSPISGHRSVSWYQQTPGQGLQFLFEYFSETQRNKGNFPGRFSGRQFSNSRSEMNVSTLELGDSALYLCASSLQDSYNSPLHFGNGTRLTVT.

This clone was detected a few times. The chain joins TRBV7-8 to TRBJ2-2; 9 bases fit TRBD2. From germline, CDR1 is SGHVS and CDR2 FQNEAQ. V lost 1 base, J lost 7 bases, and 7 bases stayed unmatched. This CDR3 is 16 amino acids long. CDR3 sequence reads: CASSLVGGGVVGELFF. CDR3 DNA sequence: TGTGCCAGCAGCTTAGTCGGCGGGGGGGTGGTCGGGGAGCTGTTTTTT.